Each of the 22 T cell receptor beta chains below was sequenced from the same sample in a study of Ad26.COV2.S vaccination and SARS-CoV-2 variants. The treatment: around 19 received Ad26.COV2.S at low or high dose, single or two shots; 5 received placebo; per-sample allocation not given. Specimen acquisition occurred on day 63 following the initial vaccine or placebo injection. The protocol was immunoSEQ multiplex PCR, while the TCRdb copy is restricted to in-frame clones and leaves out a portion. Of over 400,000 clones listed, 90% are singletons. The sequences come from peripheral blood, collected in a trial of Ad26.COV2.S vaccine versus placebo. The receptors originated from a person between 18 and 65 years old who received the Ad26.COV2.S COVID-19 vaccine or a placebo.

The chain links TRBV28 to TRBJ1-1; the match to TRBD1 covers 10 bases. The CDR3 is made up of 15 amino acids. Trimming removed 1 base from V and 9 bases from J; junction bases left unmatched: 8. Germline loops: CDR1 MDHEN, CDR2 SYDVKM. CDR3 bases: TGTGCCAGCAGTTTATCCCTGCCGGGACAGGGGAAAGCTTTCTTT. Encoded protein: CASSLSLPGQGKAFF.

DNA for the CDR3: TGTGCCAGTAGTATAGACCCTGGACTGGCGAACACCGGGGAGCTGTTTTTT. This translates into CASSIDPGLANTGELFF. The V gene is TRBV19, the J gene TRBJ2-2; a weak D match, TRBD2 (5 bases). V gave up 0 bases and J gave up 0 bases, with 11 bases separating them. The germline V gene encodes CDR1 LNHDA and CDR2 SQIVND (reference sequence). The CDR3 length is 17 residues.

This chain uses TRBV18 with TRBJ2-1, with TRBD2 matching over 9 bases. The CDR3 is made up of 18 amino acids. The germline CDR1 and CDR2 sequences are KGHSH and LQKENI. V lost 2 bases to trimming and J lost 0 bases; unmatched junction nucleotides: 8. The CDR3 DNA follows: TGTGCCAGCTCACCAAGCGCTAGCGGGACCCACTCCTACAATGAGCAGTTCTTC. Its translation: CASSPSASGTHSYNEQFF.

The chain employs TRBV5-4 and TRBJ2-1, with D tentatively TRBD1 or TRBD2 (6 bases each). V was trimmed by 1 base and J by 10 bases, leaving 15 bases between them. Germline CDR1 reads SGHNT; CDR2 reads YYREEE (reference sequence). The CDR3 runs to 14 residues. CDR3 sequence reads: CASSLTGTLGEQFF. The CDR3 DNA reads TGTGCCAGCAGCTTGACAGGGACTCTTGGCGAGCAGTTCTTC.

The chain links TRBV11-2 to TRBJ2-7, with 8 bases aligning to TRBD1. This CDR3 spans 15 amino acids. V dropped 4 bases and J dropped 2; count of bases not matched to a gene: 7. The germline gives CDR1 SGHAT, CDR2 FQNNGV. CDR3 sequence (DNA): TGTGCCAGCAGCTATGGACAGGGAGGCGCCTACGAGCAGTACTTC. This sequence encodes CASSYGQGGAYEQYF.

This clone occurred once. V is TRBV7-2 and J is TRBJ2-7; D is perhaps TRBD1 (6 bases). Germline V gene sequence: CDR1 SGHTA, CDR2 FQGNSA. Deletions cut 1 base from V and 3 bases from J, with 13 bases between. The CDR3 has 15 residues. The CDR3 protein is CASSLEGTTIYEQYF. The CDR3 region has the DNA TGTGCCAGCAGCTTAGAGGGGACAACAATCTACGAGCAGTACTTC.

The chain uses TRBV7-9 and TRBJ2-3; possibly TRBD1 for D (6 bases). Germline lookup yields CDR1 SEHNR and CDR2 FQNEAQ (reference sequence). Trimming removed 6 bases at V and 1 base at J, with 14 bases between. This CDR3 spans 15 amino acids. The CDR3 DNA reads TGTGCCAGCAGTCCCCGGACAGTTGGCACAGATACGCAGTATTTT. Translating it yields CASSPRTVGTDTQYF. The full variable domain, its missing parts supplied by reference TRBV7-9 and TRBJ2-3, is DTGVSQNPRHKITKRGQNVTFRCDPISEHNRLYWYRQTLGQGPEFLTYFQNEAQLEKSRLLSDRFSAERPKGSFSTLEIQRTEQGDSAMYLCASSPRTVGTDTQYFGPGTRLTVL.

The chain has TRBV10-2 and TRBJ2-7, with TRBD2 as a possible D gene (5 bases). CDR3 length: 13 residues. The germline CDR1 and CDR2 sequences are WSHSY and SAAADI. The ends were cut back, 0 bases at V and 5 bases at J, with 8 bases in the middle. The CDR3 spells CASSESRGNEQYF. The CDR3 bases are TGCGCCAGCAGTGAGTCGAGAGGGAACGAGCAGTACTTC.

The chain's CDR3 is CASSLNRGGSEQYF. The DNA for the CDR3 is TGTGCCAGCAGCTTAAACAGGGGCGGATCCGAGCAGTACTTC. This chain uses TRBV7-2 with TRBJ2-7, with 7 bases that match TRBD1. This CDR3 comprises 14 residues. Germline trimming cut 2 bases from V and 6 bases from J; bases unmatched to any gene: 7. From germline, CDR1 is SGHTA and CDR2 FQGNSA.

V and J are TRBV16 and TRBJ2-2; D gene unclear. In germline, CDR1 is KGHSY, CDR2 FQNENV. The length of the CDR3 is 14 residues. The V end was cut by 0 bases, the J end by 9 bases, with 11 bases between. The CDR3 DNA reads TGTGCCAGCAGCCAATCTGGGCCGGGCCGGGAGCTGTTTTTT. It translates to CASSQSGPGRELFF.

The chain employs TRBV28 and TRBJ2-5; 9 bases map to TRBD1. The ends lost 6 bases at V and 5 bases at J; junction bases unmatched: 10. The CDR3 is made up of 15 amino acids. Germline V gene data show CDR1 as MDHEN and CDR2 as SYDVKM. CDR3 sequence reads: CASRDRGKIGETQYF. CDR3 bases: TGTGCCAGCAGAGACAGGGGGAAGATTGGGGAGACCCAGTACTTC.

The genes are TRBV5-1 and TRBJ1-2; TRBD1 matches 11 bases. The CDR3 has 15 residues. Germline-derived CDR1 and CDR2 are SGHRS and YFSETQ. V shed 3 bases and J 9 bases; nucleotides not matched to a gene: 10. This CDR3 reads CASSWGWGQGVSYTF. The CDR3 bases are TGCGCCAGCAGCTGGGGATGGGGACAGGGGGTGAGCTACACCTTC.

This clone was observed a few times. The chain carries TRBV20-1 and TRBJ1-6; 9 bases are a match to TRBD1. Germline CDR1 is DFQATT and CDR2 is SNEGSKA (reference sequence). The CDR3 sequence is 16 residues long. J was trimmed by 4 bases and V by 3 bases; bases with no gene match: 7. In DNA, the CDR3 is TGCAGTGCTAGTATCGACAGGGGGTCATATAATTCACCCCTCCACTTT. Translated, it gives CSASIDRGSYNSPLHF.

This clone was detected a few times. The chain combines TRBV11-3 with TRBJ2-5; 11 bases fit TRBD2. With V trimmed by 3 bases and J by 4 bases, 10 bases remained unmatched. Germline-derived CDR1 and CDR2 are SGHNT and YENEEA. CDR3 length equals 17 residues. The CDR3 DNA follows: TGTGCCAGCAGCTTCGGGTTGGGACTAGCGGCCCCAGAGACCCAGTACTTC. The encoded protein is CASSFGLGLAAPETQYF.

The V call is TRBV5-4, the J call TRBJ2-3, with TRBD1 identical over 10 bases. This CDR3 is built from 17 residues. V shed 4 bases, J shed 1 base, and the junction held 9 bases outside the gene matches. Germline values: CDR1 SGHNT, CDR2 YYREEE (reference sequence). The CDR3: CASSQGQGVSGTDTQYF. The DNA of the CDR3 is TGTGCCAGCAGCCAAGGACAGGGGGTTTCGGGCACAGATACGCAGTATTTT.

The rearrangement links TRBV5-1 to TRBJ2-2; D is unresolved. V was pared by 3 bases and J by 3 bases, with 3 bases between. Germline CDR1 is SGHRS and CDR2 is YFSETQ. The CDR3 loop spans 12 amino acids. The CDR3 DNA follows: TGCGCCAGCAGCTACGACACCGGGGAGCTGTTTTTT. Its protein is CASSYDTGELFF. The whole variable domain, remainder taken from reference TRBV5-1 and TRBJ2-2, is KAGVTQTPRYLIKTRGQQVTLSCSPISGHRSVSWYQQTPGQGLQFLFEYFSETQRNKGNFPGRFSGRQFSNSRSEMNVSTLELGDSALYLCASSYDTGELFFGEGSRLTVL.

The rearrangement joins TRBV7-9 to TRBJ1-4; a weak D match, TRBD1 (5 bases). Germline CDR1 is SEHNR and CDR2 is FQNEAQ (reference sequence). The V gene lost 4 bases and the J gene lost 5 bases, with 8 bases spanning the gap. There are 13 residues in the CDR3. The CDR3 region has the DNA TGTGCCAGCAGCTACAACAGGAATGAAAAACTGTTTTTT. Encoded protein: CASSYNRNEKLFF.

A few counts support this clone. This chain uses TRBV14 with TRBJ2-5, with unresolved D. V shed 1 base and J shed 4 bases, with 4 bases lying between them. This CDR3 has 12 amino acids. Germline CDR1 and CDR2: SGHDN and FVKESK. The CDR3 bases are TGTGCCAGCAGCCAAGTCGGAGAGACCCAGTACTTC. It codes for CASSQVGETQYF.

This chain joins TRBV6-1 and TRBJ2-7; 7 nucleotides line up with TRBD2. Trimming cost V 1 base and J 3 bases; bases outside gene matches: 12. Germline V gene sequence: CDR1 MNHNS, CDR2 SASEGT. The CDR3 extends over 17 amino acids. CDR3 bases: TGTGCCAGCAGTGAAGTTCCGGGAGGCTCCATGAGCTACGAGCAGTACTTC. Amino acid sequence: CASSEVPGGSMSYEQYF.

The V call is TRBV5-1, the J call TRBJ2-2; the D gene could be TRBD1 or TRBD2 (5 bases each). V was trimmed by 7 bases and J by 3 bases, leaving 10 bases between them. This CDR3 is 13 amino acids long. The germline CDR1 and CDR2 sequences are SGHRS and YFSETQ. The CDR3 spells CASFRGDTGELFF. CDR3 DNA sequence: TGCGCCAGCTTCCGGGGCGACACCGGGGAGCTGTTTTTT.

The chain has TRBV30 and TRBJ2-7, with D perhaps assigned TRBD1 or TRBD2 (5 bases each). V was trimmed by 0 bases and J by 6 bases, leaving 12 bases between them. This CDR3 comprises 13 residues. CDR1 and CDR2 from the germline V gene are GTSNPN and SVGIG (reference sequence). The CDR3 protein is CAWSVHGTTEQYF. The CDR3 DNA sequence: TGTGCCTGGAGTGTACATGGGACGACCGAGCAGTACTTC.

V gene TRBV18 combines with J gene TRBJ2-3; D possibly corresponds to TRBD2 (6 bases). The CDR3 length is 16 residues. Between the trimmed V and J ends, which lost 3 bases and 0 bases, there was a span of 13 bases. Per the germline V gene, CDR1 is KGHSH and CDR2 is LQKENI. CDR3 protein: CASSPVGGPSTDTQYF. The CDR3 nucleotides are TGTGCCAGCTCACCCGTGGGAGGACCCAGCACAGATACGCAGTATTTT.